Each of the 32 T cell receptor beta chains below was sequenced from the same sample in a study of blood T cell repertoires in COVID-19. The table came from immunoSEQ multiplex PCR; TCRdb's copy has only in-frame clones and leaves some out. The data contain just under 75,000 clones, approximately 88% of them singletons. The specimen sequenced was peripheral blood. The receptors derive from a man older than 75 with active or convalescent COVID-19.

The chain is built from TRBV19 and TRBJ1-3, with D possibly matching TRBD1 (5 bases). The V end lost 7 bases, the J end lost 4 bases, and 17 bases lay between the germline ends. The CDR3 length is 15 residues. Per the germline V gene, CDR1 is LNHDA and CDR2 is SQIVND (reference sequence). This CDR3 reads CASTPGGAFGNTIYF. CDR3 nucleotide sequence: TGTGCCAGTACACCCGGCGGGGCATTCGGAAACACCATATATTTT.

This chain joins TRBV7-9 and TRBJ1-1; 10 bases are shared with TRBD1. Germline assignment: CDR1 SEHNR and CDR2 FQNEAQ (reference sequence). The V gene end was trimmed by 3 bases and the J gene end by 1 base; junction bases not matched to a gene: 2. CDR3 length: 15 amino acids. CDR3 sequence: CASSFDRGRNTEAFF. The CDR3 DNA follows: TGTGCCAGCAGCTTTGACAGGGGGCGGAACACTGAAGCTTTCTTT.

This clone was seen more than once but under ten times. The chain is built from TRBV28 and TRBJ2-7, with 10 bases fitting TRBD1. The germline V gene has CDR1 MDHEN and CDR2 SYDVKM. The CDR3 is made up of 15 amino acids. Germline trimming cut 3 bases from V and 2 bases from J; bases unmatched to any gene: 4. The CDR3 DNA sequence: TGTGCCAGCAGTTTCGTCGGGACAGGGGCCTACGAGCAGTACTTC. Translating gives CASSFVGTGAYEQYF.

The CDR3 loop is CASKTTQRTGANVLTF. DNA of the CDR3: TGTGCCAGTAAGACAACACAACGAACCGGGGCCAACGTCCTGACTTTC. The chain carries TRBV19 and TRBJ2-6; no firm D call. There are 16 residues in the CDR3. Germline values: CDR1 LNHDA, CDR2 SQIVND (reference sequence). With 7 bases removed from V and 4 bases from J, the gap between germline ends came to 17 bases.

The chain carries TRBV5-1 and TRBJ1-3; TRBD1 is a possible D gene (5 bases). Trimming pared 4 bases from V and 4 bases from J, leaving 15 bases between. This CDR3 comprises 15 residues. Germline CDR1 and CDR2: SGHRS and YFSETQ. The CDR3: CASSTGGGKGNTIYF. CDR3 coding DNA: TGCGCCAGCAGCACCGGCGGGGGAAAAGGAAACACCATATATTTT.

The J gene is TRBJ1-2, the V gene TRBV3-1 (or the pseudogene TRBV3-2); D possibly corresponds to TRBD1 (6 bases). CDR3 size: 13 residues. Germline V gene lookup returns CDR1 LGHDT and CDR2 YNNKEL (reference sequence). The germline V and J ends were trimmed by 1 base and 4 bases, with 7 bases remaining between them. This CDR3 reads CASSQADSYGYTF. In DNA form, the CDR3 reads TGTGCCAGCAGCCAAGCGGACAGCTATGGCTACACCTTC.

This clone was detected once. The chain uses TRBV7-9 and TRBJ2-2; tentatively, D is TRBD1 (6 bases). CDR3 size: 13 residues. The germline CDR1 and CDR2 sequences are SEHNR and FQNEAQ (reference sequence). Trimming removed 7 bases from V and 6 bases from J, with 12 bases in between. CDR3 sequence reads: CASTLRGAGELFF. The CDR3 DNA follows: TGTGCCAGCACCCTCAGGGGTGCCGGGGAGCTGTTTTTT.

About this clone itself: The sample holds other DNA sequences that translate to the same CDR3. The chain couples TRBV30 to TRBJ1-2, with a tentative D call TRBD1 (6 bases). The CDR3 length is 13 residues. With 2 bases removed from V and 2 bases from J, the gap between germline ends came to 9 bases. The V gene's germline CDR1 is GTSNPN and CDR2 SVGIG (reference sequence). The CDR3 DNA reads TGTGCCTGGAGTCCCACAGGGAACTATGGCTACACCTTC. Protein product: CAWSPTGNYGYTF.

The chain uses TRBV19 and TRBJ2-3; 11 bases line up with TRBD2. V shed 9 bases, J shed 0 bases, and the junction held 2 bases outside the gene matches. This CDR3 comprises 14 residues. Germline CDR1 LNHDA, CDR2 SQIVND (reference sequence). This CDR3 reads CASVAGGSTDTQYF. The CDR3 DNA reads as TGTGCCAGCGTAGCGGGAGGGAGCACAGATACGCAGTATTTT. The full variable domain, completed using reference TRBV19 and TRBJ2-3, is DGGITQSPKYLFRKEGQNVTLSCEQNLNHDAMYWYRQDPGQGLRLIYYSQIVNDFQKGDIAEGYSVSREKKESFPLTVTSAQKNPTAFYLCASVAGGSTDTQYFGPGTRLTVL.

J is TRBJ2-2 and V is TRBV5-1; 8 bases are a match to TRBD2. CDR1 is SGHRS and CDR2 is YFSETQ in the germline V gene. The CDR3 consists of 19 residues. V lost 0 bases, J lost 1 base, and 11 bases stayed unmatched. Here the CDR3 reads CASSLARGGALLNTGELFF. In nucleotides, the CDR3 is TGCGCCAGCAGCTTGGCTCGGGGGGGGGCCCTCTTGAACACCGGGGAGCTGTTTTTT.

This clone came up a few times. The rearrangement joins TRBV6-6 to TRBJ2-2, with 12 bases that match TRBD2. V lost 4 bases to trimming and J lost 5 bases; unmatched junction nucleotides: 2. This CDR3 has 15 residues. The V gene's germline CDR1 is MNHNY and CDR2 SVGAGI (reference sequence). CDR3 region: CASSLLAGGTGELFF. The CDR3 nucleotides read TGTGCCAGCAGTTTACTAGCGGGAGGTACCGGGGAGCTGTTTTTT.

CDR3 in amino acids: CASKGGTEAFF. As DNA, the CDR3 is TGTGCCAGTAAAGGAGGGACTGAAGCTTTCTTT. The chain is built from TRBV19 and TRBJ1-1; D is ambiguous. The germline V and J ends were trimmed by 7 bases and 5 bases, with 8 bases remaining between them. This CDR3 has 11 amino acids. Germline loops: CDR1 LNHDA, CDR2 SQIVND (reference sequence).

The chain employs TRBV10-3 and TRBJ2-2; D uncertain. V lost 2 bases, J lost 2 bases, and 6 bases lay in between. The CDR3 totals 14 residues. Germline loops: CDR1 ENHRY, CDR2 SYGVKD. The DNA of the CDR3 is TGTGCCATCAGTGAGAACAGAAACACCGGGGAGCTGTTTTTT. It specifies CAISENRNTGELFF.

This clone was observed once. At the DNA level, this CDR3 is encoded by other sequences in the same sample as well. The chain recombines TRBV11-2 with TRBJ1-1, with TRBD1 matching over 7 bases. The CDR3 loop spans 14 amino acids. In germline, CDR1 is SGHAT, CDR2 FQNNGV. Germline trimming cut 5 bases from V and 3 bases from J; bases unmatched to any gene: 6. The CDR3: CASSQGQSYTEAFF. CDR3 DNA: TGTGCCAGCAGCCAGGGACAGAGTTACACTGAAGCTTTCTTT.

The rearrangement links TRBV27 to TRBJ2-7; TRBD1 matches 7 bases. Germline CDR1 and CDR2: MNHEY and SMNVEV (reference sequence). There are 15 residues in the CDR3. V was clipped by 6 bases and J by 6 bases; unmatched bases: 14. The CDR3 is CASSPRRTGVSEQYF. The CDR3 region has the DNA TGTGCCAGCAGCCCCCGCAGGACAGGTGTCTCCGAGCAGTACTTC.

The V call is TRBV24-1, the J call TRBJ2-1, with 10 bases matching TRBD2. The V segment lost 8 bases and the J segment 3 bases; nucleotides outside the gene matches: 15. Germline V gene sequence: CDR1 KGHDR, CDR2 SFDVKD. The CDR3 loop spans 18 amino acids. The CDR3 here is CATTPPGTSGASYNEQFF. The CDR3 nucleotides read TGTGCCACCACTCCCCCGGGAACTAGCGGGGCGAGCTACAATGAGCAGTTCTTC.

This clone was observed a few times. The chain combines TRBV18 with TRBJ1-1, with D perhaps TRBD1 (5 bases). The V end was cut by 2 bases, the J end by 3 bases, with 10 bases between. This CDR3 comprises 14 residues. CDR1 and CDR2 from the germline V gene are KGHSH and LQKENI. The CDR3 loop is CASSPIGRDTEAFF. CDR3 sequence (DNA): TGTGCCAGCTCACCAATAGGCAGGGACACTGAAGCTTTCTTT.

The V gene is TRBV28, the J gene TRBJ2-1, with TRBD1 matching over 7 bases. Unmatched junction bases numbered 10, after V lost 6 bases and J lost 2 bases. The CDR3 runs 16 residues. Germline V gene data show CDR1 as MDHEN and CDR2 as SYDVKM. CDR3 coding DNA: TGTGCCAGCAGAGCCCGGGACAGCCACACCTACAATGAGCAGTTCTTC. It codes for CASRARDSHTYNEQFF.

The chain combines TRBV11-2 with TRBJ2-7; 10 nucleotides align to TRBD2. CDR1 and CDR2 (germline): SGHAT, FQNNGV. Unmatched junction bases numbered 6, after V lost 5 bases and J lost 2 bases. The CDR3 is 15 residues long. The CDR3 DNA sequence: TGTGCCAGCAGCCCGCGGACTAGCGGAACCTACGAGCAGTACTTC. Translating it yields CASSPRTSGTYEQYF.

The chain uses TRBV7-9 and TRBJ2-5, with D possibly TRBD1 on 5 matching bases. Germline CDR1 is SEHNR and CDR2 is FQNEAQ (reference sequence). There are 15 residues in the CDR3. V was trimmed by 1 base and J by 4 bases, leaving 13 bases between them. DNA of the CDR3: TGTGCCAGCAGCTTAGTCAAGGGGCGAGCAGAGACCCAGTACTTC. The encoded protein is CASSLVKGRAETQYF.

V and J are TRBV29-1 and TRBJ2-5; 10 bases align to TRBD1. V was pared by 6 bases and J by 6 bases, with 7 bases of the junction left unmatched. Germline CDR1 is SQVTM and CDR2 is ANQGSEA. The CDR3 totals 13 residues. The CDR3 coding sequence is TGCAGCGTGGCGGGACAGGGGATCAAGACCCAGTACTTC. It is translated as CSVAGQGIKTQYF.

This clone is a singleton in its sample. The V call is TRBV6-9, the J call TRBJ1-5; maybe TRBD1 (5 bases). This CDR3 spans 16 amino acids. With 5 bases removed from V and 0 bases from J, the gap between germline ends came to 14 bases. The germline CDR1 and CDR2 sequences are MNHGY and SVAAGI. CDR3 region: CASSAPQAYSNQPQHF. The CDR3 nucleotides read TGTGCCAGCAGTGCTCCACAGGCTTATAGCAATCAGCCCCAGCATTTT.

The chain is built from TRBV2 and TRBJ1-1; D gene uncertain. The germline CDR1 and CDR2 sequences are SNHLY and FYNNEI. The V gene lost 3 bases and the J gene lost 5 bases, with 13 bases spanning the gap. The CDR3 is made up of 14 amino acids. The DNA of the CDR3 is TGTGCCAGCAGTGACGACTTCCCGCGGACTGAAGCTTTCTTT. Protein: CASSDDFPRTEAFF.

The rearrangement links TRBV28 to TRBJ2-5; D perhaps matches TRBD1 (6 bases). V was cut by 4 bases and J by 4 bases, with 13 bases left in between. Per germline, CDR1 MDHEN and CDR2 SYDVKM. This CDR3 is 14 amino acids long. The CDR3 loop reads CASSSYRVRETQYF. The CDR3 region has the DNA TGTGCCAGCAGTTCATACAGGGTTAGAGAGACCCAGTACTTC.

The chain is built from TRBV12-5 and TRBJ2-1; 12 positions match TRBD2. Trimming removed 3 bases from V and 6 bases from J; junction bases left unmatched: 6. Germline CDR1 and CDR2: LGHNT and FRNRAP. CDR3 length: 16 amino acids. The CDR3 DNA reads TGTGCTAGTGGTTTACCTAGCGGGGGGGCCCGCAATGAGCAGTTCTTC. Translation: CASGLPSGGARNEQFF.

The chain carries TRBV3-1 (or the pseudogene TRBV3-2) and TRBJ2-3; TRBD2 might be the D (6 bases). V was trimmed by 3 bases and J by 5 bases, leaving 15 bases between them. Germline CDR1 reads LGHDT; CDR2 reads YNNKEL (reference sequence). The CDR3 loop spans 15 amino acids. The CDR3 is CASSQLRAGIDTQYF. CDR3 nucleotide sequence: TGTGCCAGCAGCCAGCTCCGGGCGGGGATAGATACGCAGTATTTT.

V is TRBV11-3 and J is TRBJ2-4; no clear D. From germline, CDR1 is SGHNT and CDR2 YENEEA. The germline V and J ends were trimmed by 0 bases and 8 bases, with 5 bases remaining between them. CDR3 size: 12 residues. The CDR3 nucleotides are TGTGCCAGCAGCTTAGAAAGAGACATTCAGTACTTC. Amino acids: CASSLERDIQYF.

The CDR3 protein is CASSLGPGNEKLFF. The CDR3 DNA follows: TGTGCCAGCAGCTTGGGGCCAGGAAATGAAAAACTGTTTTTT. The gene calls are TRBV5-4 and TRBJ1-4; D not resolved. Deletions cut 0 bases from V and 5 bases from J, with 8 bases between. Germline V lookup: CDR1 SGHNT, CDR2 YYREEE (reference sequence). This CDR3 has 14 residues.

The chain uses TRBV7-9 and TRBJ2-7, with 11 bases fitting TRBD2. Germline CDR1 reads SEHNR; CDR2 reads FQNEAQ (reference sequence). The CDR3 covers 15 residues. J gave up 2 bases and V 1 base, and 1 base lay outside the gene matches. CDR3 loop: CASSLVAGGAYEQYF. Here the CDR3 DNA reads TGTGCCAGCAGCTTAGTAGCGGGAGGGGCCTACGAGCAGTACTTC. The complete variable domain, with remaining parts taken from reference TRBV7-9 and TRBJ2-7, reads DTGVSQNPRHKITKRGQNVTFRCDPISEHNRLYWYRQTLGQGPEFLTYFQNEAQLEKSRLLSDRFSAERPKGSFSTLEIQRTEQGDSAMYLCASSLVAGGAYEQYFGPGTRLTVT.

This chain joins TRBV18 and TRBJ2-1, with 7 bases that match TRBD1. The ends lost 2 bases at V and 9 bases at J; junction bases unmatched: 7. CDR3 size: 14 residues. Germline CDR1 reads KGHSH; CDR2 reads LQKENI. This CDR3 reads CASSPSRTGFEQFF. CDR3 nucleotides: TGTGCCAGCTCACCAAGTCGGACAGGATTTGAGCAGTTCTTC.

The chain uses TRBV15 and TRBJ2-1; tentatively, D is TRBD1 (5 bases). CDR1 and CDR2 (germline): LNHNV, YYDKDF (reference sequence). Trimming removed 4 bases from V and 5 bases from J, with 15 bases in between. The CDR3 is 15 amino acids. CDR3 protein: CATSNFEGVHNEQFF. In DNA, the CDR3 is TGTGCCACCAGCAATTTTGAAGGGGTACACAATGAGCAGTTCTTC.

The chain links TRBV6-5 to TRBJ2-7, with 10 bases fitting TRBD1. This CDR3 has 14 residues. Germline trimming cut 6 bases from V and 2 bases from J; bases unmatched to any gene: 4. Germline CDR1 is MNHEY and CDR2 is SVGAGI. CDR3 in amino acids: CASRPGQGAYEQYF. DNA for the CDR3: TGTGCCAGCAGGCCAGGACAGGGGGCCTACGAGCAGTACTTC.